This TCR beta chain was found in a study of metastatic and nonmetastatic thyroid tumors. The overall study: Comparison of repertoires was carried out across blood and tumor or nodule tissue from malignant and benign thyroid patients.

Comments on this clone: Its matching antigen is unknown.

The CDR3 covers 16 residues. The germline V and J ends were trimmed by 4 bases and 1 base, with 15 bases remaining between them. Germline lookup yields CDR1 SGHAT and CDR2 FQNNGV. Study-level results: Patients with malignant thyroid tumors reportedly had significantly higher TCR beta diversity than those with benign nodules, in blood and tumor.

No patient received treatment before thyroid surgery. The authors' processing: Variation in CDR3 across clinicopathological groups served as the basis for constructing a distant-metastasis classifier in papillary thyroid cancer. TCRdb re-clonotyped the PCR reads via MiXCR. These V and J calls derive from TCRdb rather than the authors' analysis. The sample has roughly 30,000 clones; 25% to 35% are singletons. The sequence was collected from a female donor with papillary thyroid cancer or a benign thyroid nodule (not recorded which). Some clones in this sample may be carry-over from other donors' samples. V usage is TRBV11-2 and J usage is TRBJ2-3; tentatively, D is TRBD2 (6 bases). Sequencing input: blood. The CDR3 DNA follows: TGTGCCAGCAGCTACCTTGGGAGGACGCGCACAGATACGCAGTATTTT. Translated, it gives CASSYLGRTRTDTQYF.